These 17 T cell receptor beta chains came from one sample sequenced in a study of beta chain features in type 1 diabetes. For these TCRs, the target antigens are not known. Overall study results and limits: In every one of the four CD4+ subsets, TCRB CDR3s were moderately but significantly shorter in Type 1 diabetes patients.

The entirety of the isolated RNA underwent reverse transcription, so expressed TCRB transcripts were sequenced. Libraries were prepared by immunoSEQ multiplex PCR; TCRdb keeps only in-frame clonotypes and omits some of them. There are 350,000 to 450,000 clones in the sample; 10% to 15% occur only once, and 0.0095% to 0.011% lies in the top ten. Sequencing was carried out using naive CD4+ T cells from blood. All receptors derive from a woman aged 18-29 years with type 1 diabetes.

The sample holds a few counts of this clone. The chain is built from TRBV5-6 and TRBJ2-3; D possibly corresponds to TRBD2 (6 bases). With 2 bases removed from V and 2 bases from J, the gap between germline ends came to 12 bases. Germline CDR1 and CDR2: SGHDT and YYEEEE. CDR3 length: 15 amino acids. The CDR3: CASSFLSGFTDTQYF. The CDR3 nucleotides are TGTGCCAGCAGCTTTCTCAGCGGGTTCACAGATACGCAGTATTTT.

This clone turned up a few times. V is TRBV13 and J is TRBJ2-3; D gene uncertain. CDR3 length equals 14 residues. V lost 2 bases and J lost 0, with 6 bases in between. Germline V gene lookup returns CDR1 PRHDT and CDR2 FYEKMQ (reference sequence). CDR3: CASSLKPSTDTQYF. DNA of the CDR3: TGTGCCAGCAGCTTAAAGCCTAGCACAGATACGCAGTATTTT.

This clone has more than one count but fewer than ten. CDR3 nucleotides: TGTGCCAGCAGTTTGGGACACCCGCCCTACGAGCAGTACTTC. This gives the protein CASSLGHPPYEQYF. This chain joins TRBV28 and TRBJ2-7; D possibly corresponds to TRBD1 (6 bases). V lost 3 bases, J lost 2 bases, and 11 bases lay in between. Germline CDR1 MDHEN, CDR2 SYDVKM. This CDR3 region has 14 residues. Supplemented by reference TRBV28 and TRBJ2-7, the full variable domain reads DVKVTQSSRYLVKRTGEKVFLECVQDMDHENMFWYRQDPGLGLRLIYFSYDVKMKEKGDIPEGYSVSREKKERFSLILESASTNQTSMYLCASSLGHPPYEQYFGPGTRLTVT.

There are a few counts of this clone. The chain links TRBV19 to TRBJ1-2; D possibly corresponds to TRBD1 (5 bases). CDR3 length: 13 amino acids. V was trimmed by 4 bases and J by 1 base, leaving 7 bases between them. Looked up from germline, CDR1 is LNHDA and CDR2 is SQIVND (reference sequence). The CDR3 is CASSTQVNYGYTF. CDR3 DNA: TGTGCCAGTAGTACACAGGTTAACTATGGCTACACCTTC.

The V and J genes are TRBV7-2 and TRBJ2-7; TRBD1 aligns across 7 bases. This CDR3 comprises 16 residues. Germline values: CDR1 SGHTA, CDR2 FQGNSA. The J segment lost 3 bases and the V segment lost 1 base, leaving 9 bases of the junction unmatched. The DNA for the CDR3 is TGTGCCAGCAGCTTAGGTCGTCACAGGGGTCTCTACGAGCAGTACTTC. Amino acid sequence: CASSLGRHRGLYEQYF.

This clone showed up just a few times. Other nucleotide sequences from this sample produce the same CDR3. The chain couples TRBV5-4 to TRBJ2-3; 9 nucleotides agree with TRBD2. CDR1 and CDR2 (germline): SGHNT, YYREEE (reference sequence). V was clipped by 0 bases and J by 3 bases; unmatched bases: 2. This CDR3 region has 15 residues. CDR3 sequence: CASSLGLAGTDTQYF. CDR3 coding DNA: TGTGCCAGCAGCTTGGGGCTAGCGGGGACAGATACGCAGTATTTT.

In this sample, this clone turned up a few times. The chain combines TRBV15 with TRBJ1-1; D gene unclear. Germline CDR1 LNHNV, CDR2 YYDKDF (reference sequence). The CDR3 extends over 13 amino acids. V lost 8 bases to trimming and J lost 4 bases, with 14 bases between them. The CDR3 region has the DNA TGTGCCACCTCTTCCGAACGAGGCACTGAAGCTTTCTTT. This translates into CATSSERGTEAFF.

This clone was seen a handful of times. The chain recombines TRBV2 with TRBJ2-1; TRBD2 matches at 11 bases. With V trimmed by 8 bases and J by 6 bases, 6 bases remained unmatched. The V gene's germline CDR1 is SNHLY and CDR2 FYNNEI. The CDR3 is 14 residues long. CDR3 loop: CASERLAGGNEQFF. In DNA, the CDR3 is TGTGCCAGCGAGAGGCTAGCGGGGGGCAATGAGCAGTTCTTC.

The chain joins TRBV2 to TRBJ2-1, with 12 bases fitting TRBD1. Trimming cost V 5 bases and J 6 bases; bases outside gene matches: 2. The CDR3 extends over 14 amino acids. CDR1 and CDR2 (germline): SNHLY, FYNNEI. This CDR3 is CASSWDRGLNEQFF. The CDR3 DNA reads as TGTGCCAGCAGTTGGGACAGGGGGCTCAATGAGCAGTTCTTC.

This clone was picked up a small number of times. Its ends do not fully match the called genes, so a read error is possible. The chain couples TRBV6-5 to TRBJ2-2; TRBD1 matches 7 bases. This CDR3 has 13 residues. Germline assignment: CDR1 MNHEY and CDR2 SVGAGI. The CDR3 reads CASSQGKPDRVIF. CDR3 sequence (DNA): TGTGCCAGCAGTCAGGGAAAGCCCGACAGGGTGATTTTT.

This clone was counted a few times. The chain's CDR3 is CASSRGQVPYNEQFF. The CDR3, as DNA: TGTGCCAGCAGCCGCGGACAGGTGCCCTACAATGAGCAGTTCTTC. V and J are TRBV7-3 and TRBJ2-1; 7 nucleotides agree with TRBD1. From germline, CDR1 is SGHTA and CDR2 FQGTGA. The CDR3 covers 15 residues. The trim removed 5 bases at V and 2 bases at J, leaving 6 bases unmatched.

The chain employs TRBV11-2 and TRBJ1-5; D remains ambiguous. Germline-derived CDR1 and CDR2 are SGHAT and FQNNGV. The CDR3 is made up of 16 amino acids. V lost 5 bases, J lost 3 bases, and 17 bases lay in between. CDR3 sequence (DNA): TGTGCCAGCAGCAAAAACGCGCGTTCGCACAATCAGCCCCAGCATTTT. It is translated as CASSKNARSHNQPQHF.

V gene TRBV7-2 combines with J gene TRBJ2-7, with 8 bases identical to TRBD1. The germline CDR1 and CDR2 sequences are SGHTA and FQGNSA. CDR3 size: 15 residues. J lost 3 bases, V lost 3 bases, and 7 bases had no gene match. CDR3 protein: CASSFLGQGVYEQYF. The DNA of the CDR3 is TGTGCCAGCAGCTTCCTAGGACAGGGAGTCTACGAGCAGTACTTC.

The chain recombines TRBV28 with TRBJ2-3; TRBD2 is a possible D gene (6 bases). Germline lookup yields CDR1 MDHEN and CDR2 SYDVKM. Trimming shortened V by 4 bases and J by 5 bases, and 10 bases separated the two germline ends. The CDR3 has 13 amino acids. As DNA, the CDR3 is TGTGCCAGCAGTTCCGGGGGAGAAGATACGCAGTATTTT. This encodes CASSSGGEDTQYF.

This clone was picked up a small number of times. The chain employs TRBV11-2 and TRBJ2-7, with 10 bases identical to TRBD2. Looked up from germline, CDR1 is SGHAT and CDR2 is FQNNGV. There are 17 residues in the CDR3. V was clipped by 1 base and J by 1 base; unmatched bases: 7. The CDR3 protein is CASSLVTSGQESYEQYF. CDR3 coding DNA: TGTGCCAGCAGCTTAGTGACTAGCGGGCAAGAGTCCTACGAGCAGTACTTC.

The gene calls are TRBV6-1 and TRBJ2-1; D is unclear. In germline, CDR1 is MNHNS, CDR2 SASEGT. V lost 8 bases, J lost 4 bases, and 15 bases lay in between. The CDR3 sequence is 14 residues long. In nucleotides, the CDR3 is TGTGCCAGCCTCCCGGCGGTTACGTACAATGAGCAGTTCTTC. Its protein is CASLPAVTYNEQFF.

This clone was recorded a few times. V usage is TRBV27 and J usage is TRBJ1-2, with a weak D call TRBD1 (6 bases). V gave up 3 bases and J gave up 0 bases, with 8 bases separating them. The CDR3 has 14 amino acids. Germline CDR1 is MNHEY and CDR2 is SMNVEV (reference sequence). CDR3 sequence (DNA): TGTGCCAGCAGTTTCCGACAGGCTAACTATGGCTACACCTTC. Its protein product is CASSFRQANYGYTF.